These 27 T cell receptor beta chains share one sample of origin, sequenced in a study of blood T cell repertoires in COVID-19. Sequenced by immunoSEQ multiplex PCR; TCRdb stores in-frame clones only, minus some. The profile covers roughly 410,000 clones, with roughly nine tenths appearing a single time and 0.95% to 1.5% taken by the ten largest. Sample: peripheral blood. The source is a middle-aged man with acute or convalescent COVID-19.

This clone occurred once. This chain joins TRBV7-9 and TRBJ2-5, with TRBD2 matching 8 bases. CDR3 length equals 16 residues. The V segment lost 5 bases and the J segment 4 bases; nucleotides outside the gene matches: 12. CDR1 and CDR2 (germline): SEHNR, FQNEAQ (reference sequence). The CDR3 spells CASSHGSGSLGETQYF. CDR3 DNA: TGTGCCAGCAGCCATGGGAGCGGGAGTCTTGGAGAGACCCAGTACTTC.

This chain joins TRBV6-1 and TRBJ2-6, with a weak D call TRBD1 (6 bases). The V end was cut by 4 bases, the J end by 0 bases, with 13 bases between. The CDR3 totals 17 residues. Germline V lookup: CDR1 MNHNS, CDR2 SASEGT. The CDR3 DNA follows: TGTGCCAGCAGTGTCCACAGGGAGCCCTCTGGGGCCAACGTCCTGACTTTC. Translated: CASSVHREPSGANVLTF.

V is TRBV6-5 and J is TRBJ2-1; 9 nucleotides line up with TRBD2. The V and J ends lost 6 bases and 8 bases, in that order; junction bases with no gene match: 11. CDR3 length: 15 residues. Germline assignment: CDR1 MNHEY and CDR2 SVGAGI. CDR3 nucleotides: TGTGCCAGCAGCGTAGCGGGAGTGGGTTTGGATGAGCAGTTCTTC. Protein product: CASSVAGVGLDEQFF.

V and J are TRBV6-5 and TRBJ1-5, with 9 nucleotides matching TRBD1. This CDR3 is 15 amino acids long. The germline CDR1 and CDR2 sequences are MNHEY and SVGAGI. The J segment lost 11 bases and the V segment lost 5 bases, leaving 13 bases of the junction unmatched. CDR3 DNA: TGTGCCAGCAGTACCTCCCCGACAGGGGGTCGGACCCAGCATTTT. Protein sequence: CASSTSPTGGRTQHF.

J is TRBJ2-7 and V is TRBV5-6; TRBD2 is a possible D gene (5 bases). V was clipped by 6 bases and J by 0 bases, with 13 bases between them. The germline gives CDR1 SGHDT, CDR2 YYEEEE. The CDR3 is 14 residues long. This CDR3 reads CASTLLGSSYEQYF. In nucleotides, the CDR3 is TGTGCCAGCACCTTACTAGGAAGCTCCTACGAGCAGTACTTC.

This chain uses TRBV28 with TRBJ1-4; D perhaps matches TRBD1 (5 bases). The germline gives CDR1 MDHEN, CDR2 SYDVKM. The ends were cut back, 3 bases at V and 8 bases at J, with 10 bases in the middle. The CDR3 is 13 amino acids. Written as DNA, the CDR3 is TGTGCCAGCAGTTTGGGGGGAGGGGAAAAACTGTTTTTT. It is translated as CASSLGGGEKLFF.

The chain employs TRBV5-4 and TRBJ2-7, with TRBD1 identical over 7 bases. Germline V gene lookup returns CDR1 SGHNT and CDR2 YYREEE (reference sequence). V was clipped by 4 bases and J by 0 bases; unmatched bases: 4. The CDR3 totals 14 residues. This chain's CDR3 is CASSNNRGSYEQYF. In DNA form, the CDR3 reads TGTGCCAGCAGCAATAACAGGGGCTCCTACGAGCAGTACTTC. Based on the CDR3 plus reference TRBV5-4 and TRBJ2-7, the full variable domain is ETGVTQSPTHLIKTRGQQVTLRCSSQSGHNTVSWYQQALGQGPQFIFQYYREEENGRGNFPPRFSGLQFPNYSSELNVNALELDDSALYLCASSNNRGSYEQYFGPGTRLTVT.

This clone appeared a single time. The chain is built from TRBV5-8 and TRBJ1-6, with 9 bases aligning to TRBD1. Germline trimming cut 0 bases from V and 8 bases from J; bases unmatched to any gene: 6. The CDR3 loop spans 16 amino acids. Germline CDR1 is SGHTS and CDR2 is YDEGEE. The CDR3 protein is CASSLVMGQGDSPLHF. The CDR3 nucleotides are TGTGCCAGCAGCTTGGTGATGGGACAGGGTGATTCACCCCTCCACTTT.

V is TRBV9 and J is TRBJ1-1, with 9 bases fitting TRBD1. With V trimmed by 4 bases and J by 1 base, 2 bases remained unmatched. CDR3 length: 14 amino acids. Germline-derived CDR1 and CDR2 are SGDLS and YYNGEE. Here the CDR3 DNA reads TGTGCCAGCAGCTCGGGACAGGGGAACACTGAAGCTTTCTTT. It yields the protein CASSSGQGNTEAFF. Variable domain in full (rest from reference TRBV9 and TRBJ1-1): DSGVTQTPKHLITATGQRVTLRCSPRSGDLSVYWYQQSLDQGLQFLIQYYNGEERAKGNILERFSAQQFPDLHSELNLSSLELGDSALYFCASSSGQGNTEAFFGQGTRLTVV.

This chain links TRBV28 with TRBJ2-1; D is possibly TRBD1 (6 bases). The germline gives CDR1 MDHEN, CDR2 SYDVKM. Trimming removed 5 bases at V and 9 bases at J, with 23 bases between. CDR3 length: 16 residues. As DNA, the CDR3 is TGTGCCAGCAGTCTCCGACCGGGACATTCCAAGGGTGAGCAGTTCTTC. Amino acid sequence: CASSLRPGHSKGEQFF.

A single count supports this clone. The junction departs from germline at one end; a sequencing error may be responsible. V and J are TRBV3-1 (or the pseudogene TRBV3-2) and TRBJ2-7; 8 bases match TRBD2. The CDR3 has 15 residues. The V gene's germline CDR1 is LGHDT and CDR2 YNNKEL (reference sequence). CDR3 in amino acids: CASSQEREILYEQYF. As DNA, the CDR3 is TGTGCCAGCAGTCAAGAGCGGGAGATTTTGTACGAGCAGTACTTC.

This clone was detected once. Other nucleotide sequences from this sample produce the same CDR3. V is TRBV29-1 and J is TRBJ1-1; D ambiguous. V was pared by 3 bases and J by 1 base, with 3 bases between. The CDR3 runs to 11 residues. Germline V CDR1 and CDR2: SQVTM, ANQGSEA. CDR3 nucleotide sequence: TGCAGCGTTGAGCGGAACACTGAAGCTTTCTTT. Translated: CSVERNTEAFF.

CDR3 loop: CASSLSGLRETQYF. The CDR3 bases are TGTGCCAGCAGCCTCTCGGGACTTCGAGAGACCCAGTACTTC. The chain joins TRBV3-1 (or the pseudogene TRBV3-2) to TRBJ2-5, with a tentative D call TRBD2 (6 bases). The CDR3 extends over 14 amino acids. CDR1 is LGHDT, CDR2 YNNKEL, per germline (reference sequence). Trimming took off 4 bases at V and 4 bases at J, with 13 bases between the two ends.

The rearrangement joins TRBV7-6 to TRBJ2-1; 7 bases match TRBD1. The junction had 16 bases not matched to a gene; V was cut back by 2 bases and J by 15 bases. The V gene's germline CDR1 is SGHVS and CDR2 FNYEAQ. The CDR3 has 15 residues. The CDR3 sequence is CASSLRATTGVPLFF. DNA of the CDR3: TGTGCCAGCAGCTTACGAGCGACAACAGGGGTTCCCTTGTTCTTC.

This clone was seen just once. The J gene is TRBJ1-4, the V gene TRBV5-1; 7 bases are a match to TRBD1. The CDR3 totals 15 residues. V was pared by 5 bases and J by 0 bases, with 4 bases of the junction left unmatched. Germline CDR1 SGHRS, CDR2 YFSETQ. CDR3 amino acids: CASRGQTATNEKLFF. The DNA for the CDR3 is TGCGCCAGCAGGGGACAGACTGCAACTAATGAAAAACTGTTTTTT.

The chain links TRBV19 to TRBJ1-1; TRBD1 matches 11 bases. J lost 4 bases, V lost 5 bases, and 3 bases had no gene match. The CDR3 loop spans 14 amino acids. Per germline, CDR1 LNHDA and CDR2 SQIVND (reference sequence). The CDR3 sequence is CASSAGTGGTEAFF. The CDR3 DNA sequence: TGTGCCAGTAGTGCCGGGACAGGGGGCACTGAAGCTTTCTTT.

V usage is TRBV7-8 and J usage is TRBJ2-7, with a possible D match to TRBD1 (6 bases). This CDR3 has 18 residues. V lost 1 base and J lost 5, with 24 bases in between. CDR1 and CDR2 from the germline V gene are SGHVS and FQNEAQ. The CDR3 loop reads CASSLGSQLWTDIHEQYF. As DNA, the CDR3 is TGTGCCAGCAGCTTAGGGTCCCAGCTGTGGACAGACATCCACGAGCAGTACTTC.

The V call is TRBV12-3 or TRBV12-4, the J call TRBJ1-4; TRBD1 matches at 7 bases. The CDR3 sequence is 13 residues long. Trimming took 5 bases from V and 7 from J; bases not matched to a gene: 4. The CDR3 sequence: CASSRTGFEKLFF. CDR3 bases: TGTGCCAGCAGTAGGACAGGATTTGAAAAACTGTTTTTT.

V and J are TRBV6-6 and TRBJ2-2; the match to TRBD1 covers 8 bases. Germline V CDR1 and CDR2: MNHNY, SVGAGI (reference sequence). The CDR3 is made up of 15 amino acids. J lost 3 bases, V lost 6 bases, and 6 bases had no gene match. The CDR3 DNA reads TGTGCCAGCAGCCGACAGGGGAGACACACCGGGGAGCTGTTTTTT. Its protein product is CASSRQGRHTGELFF.

The rearrangement uses TRBV4-1 and TRBJ1-2; 9 bases map to TRBD1. V shed 3 bases and J 8 bases; nucleotides not matched to a gene: 16. Germline V CDR1 and CDR2: MGHRA, YSYEKL. There are 17 residues in the CDR3. CDR3 amino acids: CASSHRLPGQGFGGYTF. The DNA of the CDR3 is TGCGCCAGCAGCCACCGATTGCCGGGACAGGGTTTCGGAGGCTACACCTTC.

The chain is built from TRBV7-8 and TRBJ2-7; weak D call: TRBD1 (5 bases). V was clipped by 1 base and J by 5 bases, with 18 bases between them. CDR1 is SGHVS and CDR2 is FQNEAQ in the germline V gene. The CDR3 spans 16 residues. In DNA form, the CDR3 reads TGTGCCAGCAGCTTAGGAGCAGGGATCAAGTTTAACGAGCAGTACTTC. Translating gives CASSLGAGIKFNEQYF.

This clone was counted only a few times. The V and J genes are TRBV10-1 and TRBJ2-3; TRBD2 is a possible D gene (6 bases). V was pared by 5 bases and J by 5 bases, with 14 bases between. This CDR3 has 14 residues. Germline loops: CDR1 WNHNN, CDR2 SYGVQD (reference sequence). The CDR3 DNA sequence: TGCGCCAGCAGTTACGGGGGAGAGGTAGATACGCAGTATTTT. Protein: CASSYGGEVDTQYF.

This chain connects TRBV5-1 to TRBJ2-5; the D gene is possibly TRBD2 (5 bases). Deletions cut 0 bases from V and 4 bases from J, with 7 bases between. The CDR3 has 13 residues. From germline, CDR1 is SGHRS and CDR2 YFSETQ. The CDR3 nucleotides read TGCGCCAGCAGCTTGGCCGGGGTAGAGACCCAGTACTTC. Translation: CASSLAGVETQYF.

The gene calls are TRBV6-4 and TRBJ1-2; D not resolved. The ends were cut back, 6 bases at V and 4 bases at J, with 18 bases in the middle. Germline values: CDR1 MRHNA, CDR2 SNTAGT. CDR3 length: 15 residues. This CDR3 reads CASSPRVGPGYGYTF. In DNA, the CDR3 is TGTGCCAGCAGCCCTCGCGTTGGCCCAGGCTATGGCTACACCTTC.

This chain joins TRBV30 and TRBJ1-4, with 7 bases identical to TRBD1. Trimming took 4 bases from V and 8 from J; bases not matched to a gene: 13. The germline V gene encodes CDR1 GTSNPN and CDR2 SVGIG (reference sequence). The CDR3 has 15 amino acids. CDR3 DNA: TGTGCCTGGAACCCTACAGGGGCCCTTGACGAAAAACTGTTTTTT. It codes for CAWNPTGALDEKLFF.

V is TRBV10-3 and J is TRBJ1-2, with 8 nucleotides matching TRBD1. This CDR3 comprises 14 residues. CDR1 ENHRY and CDR2 SYGVKD come from the germline V gene. V gave up 3 bases and J gave up 8 bases; unmatched junction bases: 8. Here the CDR3 reads CAISDRGQALGYTF. The CDR3 DNA follows: TGTGCCATCAGTGATAGGGGACAGGCTTTGGGCTACACCTTC.

The chain links TRBV6-5 to TRBJ2-5; 7 bases are a match to TRBD1. The V and J ends lost 6 bases and 2 bases, in that order; junction bases with no gene match: 6. The CDR3 spans 14 residues. Per germline, CDR1 MNHEY and CDR2 SVGAGI. CDR3 DNA sequence: TGTGCCAGCAGCACTGGGACAGTTCAAGAGACCCAGTACTTC. It yields the protein CASSTGTVQETQYF.